These T cell receptor beta chains were read from a single sample in a study of cytomegalovirus exposure and HLA in healthy donors. The repertoire was sequenced with immunoSEQ multiplex PCR; TCRdb's copy has only in-frame clones and lacks some. The repertoire holds 180,000 or so clones, with 65% to 85% as singletons. Sequenced sample: PBMCs. Receptors originate from a female donor in good health and CMV-seronegative. Both conserved end residues are part of each CDR3. A D gene is named only where the DNA matches it firmly. Clone size is given for some rows only: seen once, a few or many times, or a class if the clone is expanded.

clone_size,j_call,v_call,cdr3_length,d_call,cdr3_aa,cdr3_nt
-,TRBJ2-1,TRBV18,14,TRBD2,CASSLGLVWWEQFF,TGTGCCAGCTCCCTAGGACTAGTTTGGTGGGAGCAGTTCTTC
once,TRBJ2-3,TRBV27,14,-,CASSLFYPRDTQYF,TGTGCCAGCAGTTTATTCTACCCCAGGGATACGCAGTATTTT
-,TRBJ2-5,TRBV7-9,15,TRBD2,CASSFSGGAAETQYF,TGTGCCAGCAGCTTTAGCGGGGGGGCCGCGGAGACCCAGTACTTC
-,TRBJ1-6,TRBV18,17,TRBD1,CASSPQGAMSHNSPLHF,TGTGCCAGCTCACCACAGGGGGCCATGAGCCATAATTCACCCCTCCACTTT
-,TRBJ1-2,TRBV7-2,13,-,CASSLLQPYGYTF,TGTGCCAGCAGCTTACTACAGCCCTATGGCTACACCTTC
-,TRBJ2-1,TRBV6-5,15,TRBD2,CASSYSGLAGHEQFF,TGTGCCAGCAGTTACTCCGGACTAGCGGGGCATGAGCAGTTCTTC
-,TRBJ1-3,TRBV12-5,18,TRBD1,CASGLVLGEGAVGNTIYF,TGTGCTAGTGGTTTGGTACTCGGAGAGGGGGCAGTTGGAAACACCATATATTTT
-,TRBJ1-2,TRBV9,17,TRBD1,CASSVDYRGPGPYGYTF,TGTGCCAGCAGCGTAGATTACAGGGGACCGGGCCCCTATGGCTACACCTTC
few,TRBJ1-2,TRBV27,12,-,CASSLKGYGYTF,TGTGCCAGCAGTTTAAAGGGGTATGGCTACACCTTC
few,TRBJ2-7,TRBV6-5,16,TRBD1,CASSYSPGQGSFEQYF,TGTGCCAGCAGTTACTCCCCGGGACAGGGATCTTTCGAGCAGTACTTC
few,TRBJ2-7,TRBV1,15,-,CTSRRSSFSSYEQYF,TGCACCAGCAGGCGATCTAGCTTTAGCTCCTACGAGCAGTACTTC
-,TRBJ2-1,TRBV6-5,14,-,CASSYSPGYNEQFF,TGTGCCAGCAGTTACTCGCCGGGGTACAATGAGCAGTTCTTC
-,TRBJ2-3,TRBV27,14,TRBD1,CASSFTGGTDTQYF,TGTGCCAGCAGTTTCACAGGGGGCACAGATACGCAGTATTTT
-,TRBJ1-1,TRBV9,13,TRBD1,CASSVAGQGEAFF,TGTGCCAGCAGCGTAGCGGGACAGGGTGAAGCTTTCTTT
-,TRBJ2-1,TRBV10-1,14,-,CASQGSVAYNEQFF,TGCGCCAGCCAGGGCTCGGTGGCCTACAATGAGCAGTTCTTC
-,TRBJ1-1,TRBV2,14,-,CASSQTGRNTEAFF,TGTGCCAGCAGTCAGACAGGTCGGAACACTGAAGCTTTCTTT
-,TRBJ2-5,TRBV12-2,15,-,CASRPSDRGRETQYF,TGTGCAAGTCGCCCGTCGGACAGGGGGCGAGAGACCCAGTACTTC
-,TRBJ2-1,TRBV28,16,-,CASSLYAGVGGNEQFF,TGTGCCAGCAGTTTATATGCGGGAGTAGGGGGCAATGAGCAGTTCTTC
-,TRBJ1-2,TRBV7-9,14,-,CSSSIGQTNYGYTF,TGTTCCAGCAGCATAGGACAGACGAACTATGGCTACACCTTC
-,TRBJ1-1,TRBV6-1,14,-,CASSPSGKDTEAFF,TGTGCCAGCAGCCCCTCGGGGAAGGACACTGAAGCTTTCTTT
-,TRBJ1-1,TRBV7-9,16,TRBD1,CASSLRQGAIVTEAFF,TGTGCCAGCAGCCTACGACAGGGGGCGATTGTCACTGAAGCTTTCTTT
-,TRBJ1-2,TRBV28,14,TRBD1,CASSLGQGAFGYTF,TGTGCCAGCAGTTTAGGACAGGGGGCTTTTGGCTACACCTTC
-,TRBJ1-1,TRBV18,15,-,CASSPGVAGVTEAFF,TGTGCCAGCTCACCAGGGGTGGCCGGGGTAACTGAAGCTTTCTTT
-,TRBJ1-4,TRBV5-1,16,-,CASSLGSGGRWGSLFF,TGCGCCAGCAGCTTGGGTTCCGGTGGAAGATGGGGCAGCCTGTTTTTT
-,TRBJ2-7,TRBV29-1,14,-,CSVEGPEGSYEQYF,TGCAGCGTTGAAGGCCCCGAGGGCTCCTACGAGCAGTACTTC
-,TRBJ2-2,TRBV6-4,14,TRBD2,CASRPEAGAGELFF,TGTGCCAGCAGACCCGAGGCGGGGGCCGGGGAGCTGTTTTTT
few,TRBJ1-1,TRBV29-1,15,TRBD1,CSAGSGQGMDTEAFF,TGCAGCGCTGGCTCCGGACAGGGGATGGACACTGAAGCTTTCTTT
-,TRBJ1-1,TRBV6-5,14,-,CASFPWEGRTEAFF,TGTGCCAGCTTCCCGTGGGAGGGACGAACTGAAGCTTTCTTT
-,TRBJ2-3,TRBV30,14,TRBD1,CAWSLTTGKHTQYF,TGTGCCTGGAGCTTGACGACAGGGAAACATACGCAGTATTTT
-,TRBJ2-5,TRBV5-1,15,-,CASSLGDSFQETQYF,TGCGCCAGCAGCTTGGGTGACAGTTTTCAAGAGACCCAGTACTTC
-,TRBJ1-1,TRBV28,11,-,CASSLSEEAFF,TGTGCCAGCAGTTTGTCAGAAGAAGCTTTCTTT
-,TRBJ2-1,TRBV19,15,TRBD2,CASSGTSGYYNEQFF,TGTGCCAGTAGCGGTACTAGCGGATACTACAATGAGCAGTTCTTC
-,TRBJ2-5,TRBV7-8,17,TRBD2,CASSLGPPASGQETQYF,TGTGCCAGCAGCTTAGGGCCCCCGGCTAGCGGCCAAGAGACCCAGTACTTC
-,TRBJ1-2,TRBV11-2,15,TRBD1,CASSLGTGANYGYTF,TGTGCCAGCAGCTTAGGGACAGGGGCTAACTATGGCTACACCTTC
-,TRBJ2-7,TRBV5-4,14,-,CASSLGGIKNEQYF,TGTGCCAGCAGCTTGGGAGGTATTAAGAACGAGCAGTACTTC
-,TRBJ1-1,TRBV4-3,13,-,CASSQDSGSRAFF,TGCGCCAGCAGCCAAGATTCAGGAAGTAGAGCTTTCTTT
-,TRBJ1-1,TRBV19,15,TRBD1,CASITWRQGNTEAFF,TGTGCCAGCATCACCTGGAGACAGGGGAACACTGAAGCTTTCTTT
-,TRBJ1-1,TRBV30,14,TRBD1,CAWSKTGGNTEAFF,TGTGCCTGGAGTAAGACAGGGGGGAACACTGAAGCTTTCTTT
-,TRBJ2-1,TRBV11-2,16,TRBD2,CASSSARTSGSYEQFF,TGTGCCAGCAGCTCGGCGCGGACTAGCGGGAGTTATGAGCAGTTCTTC
-,TRBJ2-7,TRBV10-2,12,-,CASRGSSYEQYF,TGCGCCAGCAGGGGCTCGTCCTACGAGCAGTACTTC
-,TRBJ1-5,TRBV7-8,15,TRBD1,CASSFLDRTNQPQHF,TGTGCCAGCAGCTTTCTGGACAGGACAAATCAGCCCCAGCATTTT
-,TRBJ1-4,TRBV6-5,15,TRBD1,CASSRGTGNNEKLFF,TGTGCCAGCAGCCGGGGGACAGGGAATAATGAAAAACTGTTTTTT
-,TRBJ2-7,TRBV21-1,16,-,CASSKRFGQVGDEQYF,TGTGCCAGCAGCAAACGATTTGGACAGGTAGGGGACGAGCAGTACTTC
few,TRBJ1-4,TRBV9,16,TRBD1,CASSPLTGTLNEKLFF,TGTGCCAGCAGCCCCTTGACAGGGACCCTTAATGAAAAACTGTTTTTT
-,TRBJ2-1,TRBV27,16,-,CASSSPGKISYNEQFF,TGTGCCAGCAGTTCTCCAGGGAAAATCTCCTACAATGAGCAGTTCTTC
few,TRBJ1-1,TRBV4-3,16,TRBD1,CASSQRSQGIDTEAFF,TGCGCCAGCAGCCAGAGATCACAGGGGATCGACACTGAAGCTTTCTTT
-,TRBJ2-3,TRBV9,16,TRBD2,CASSVADSGGYDTQYF,TGTGCCAGCAGCGTAGCGGATAGCGGGGGGTACGATACGCAGTATTTT
-,TRBJ2-7,TRBV9,15,TRBD2,CASSGGTSGGYEQYF,TGTGCCAGCAGCGGAGGGACTAGCGGGGGCTACGAGCAGTACTTC
-,TRBJ1-4,TRBV13,14,-,CASATRSTNEKLFF,TGTGCCAGCGCAACTCGTTCAACTAATGAAAAACTGTTTTTT
-,TRBJ1-6,TRBV9,15,-,CASSVAEGRNSPLHF,TGTGCCAGCAGCGTAGCGGAGGGAAGGAATTCACCCCTCCACTTT
once,TRBJ2-5,TRBV11-3,16,-,CASSFSTARVQETQYF,TGTGCCAGCAGCTTCTCGACAGCGCGAGTCCAAGAGACCCAGTACTTC
-,TRBJ1-4,TRBV5-1,15,TRBD1,CASRTLGTANEKLFF,TGCGCCAGCAGGACACTCGGGACAGCTAATGAAAAACTGTTTTTT
few,TRBJ2-3,TRBV5-6,15,TRBD2,CASSSGTSGTDTQYF,TGTGCCAGCAGCTCCGGGACTAGCGGCACAGATACGCAGTATTTT
-,TRBJ2-7,TRBV5-4,14,-,CASSLYQGPYEQYF,TGTGCCAGCAGCTTGTATCAGGGGCCCTACGAGCAGTACTTC
-,TRBJ1-1,TRBV29-1,12,-,CSGSTGNTEAFF,TGCAGCGGTTCGACAGGGAACACTGAAGCTTTCTTT
-,TRBJ1-2,TRBV5-5,13,TRBD1,CASSSWTGIGYTF,TGTGCCAGCAGTTCCTGGACAGGGATTGGCTACACCTTC
-,TRBJ2-2,TRBV21-1,21,-,CASSKGSTGQSLWVLAGELFF,TGTGCCAGCAGCAAAGGTTCGACAGGCCAATCCCTCTGGGTTTTGGCCGGGGAGCTGTTTTTT
-,TRBJ2-1,TRBV18,18,-,CASSPPGRGMNPINEQFF,TGTGCCAGCTCACCACCGGGGCGGGGAATGAACCCGATCAATGAGCAGTTCTTC
-,TRBJ2-3,TRBV4-2,12,-,CASSQVTSSQYF,TGTGCCAGCAGCCAAGTTACTAGCTCGCAGTATTTT
-,TRBJ2-7,TRBV18,15,-,CASSREKVRSGEQYF,TGTGCCAGCTCACGGGAAAAGGTTCGGAGCGGGGAGCAGTACTTC